A selection of T cell receptor beta chains follows, all from one sample in a study of blood T cells in healthy people across ages. TCRdb reprocessed the 5' RACE reads with MiXCR, giving one entry per CDR3 protein. The sample has about 1.7 million distinct CDR3 sequences, 28% seen once. Specimen: blood. These receptors were collected from a woman aged 25 to 39 in good health. CDR3s include the opening cysteine and the closing phenylalanine or tryptophan. A D gene is named only where the DNA matches it firmly. For some rows the clone size is stated as once, few or many, or as a class when expanded; others skip it.

>14|TRBV5-6|TRBJ2-5|few|.
CASSLKASQETQYF
TGTGCCAGCAGCTTGAAGGCTAGCCAAGAGACCCAGTACTTC
>16|TRBV4-1|TRBJ2-7|many|TRBD2
CASSQDKAGGTDEQYF
TGCGCCAGCAGCCAAGACAAGGCGGGGGGGACGGACGAGCAGTACTTC
>15|TRBV7-2|TRBJ2-1|many|TRBD2
CASSFPLAGVHEQFF
TGTGCCAGCAGCTTCCCACTAGCGGGAGTACATGAGCAGTTCTTC
>17|TRBV7-9|TRBJ2-1|.|TRBD2
CASSDLRGGPPYNEQFF
TGTGCCAGCAGCGATTTGAGGGGAGGGCCCCCCTACAATGAGCAGTTCTTC
>12|TRBV28|TRBJ2-1|.|.
CGVGSSYNEQFF
TGTGGCGTTGGGAGCTCCTACAATGAGCAGTTCTTC
>12|TRBV28|TRBJ1-1|.|.
CASTSGTLEAFF
TGTGCCAGCACGTCCGGGACCCTTGAAGCTTTCTTT
>15|TRBV6-4|TRBJ2-1|few|TRBD2
CASSPSGGVGGEQFF
TGTGCCAGCAGTCCCAGCGGGGGGGTCGGTGGTGAGCAGTTCTTC
>13|TRBV30|TRBJ2-5|.|TRBD2
CAGTGLAGETQYF
TGTGCCGGCACCGGACTAGCGGGAGAGACCCAGTACTTC
>18|TRBV3-1|TRBJ2-7|few|TRBD1
CAISQGRIRTGATYEQYF
TGTGCCATCAGCCAAGGTCGCATCCGGACAGGGGCGACCTACGAGCAGTACTTC
>13|TRBV11-3|TRBJ2-1|few|.
CASSLDGVHEQFF
TGTGCCAGCAGCTTAGATGGAGTACATGAGCAGTTCTTC
>13|TRBV19|TRBJ2-5|.|.
CASSIVETKTQYF
TGTGCCAGTAGTATAGTGGAGACCAAGACCCAGTACTTC
>14|TRBV12-3/TRBV12-4|TRBJ2-7|many|.
CASSGGDNSYEQYF
TGTGCCAGCAGTGGAGGGGACAACTCCTACGAGCAGTACTTC
>14|TRBV10-2|TRBJ2-3|few|.
CASNGSLSTDTQYF
TGCGCCAGCAATGGAAGCTTGAGCACAGATACGCAGTATTTT
>15|TRBV7-2|TRBJ1-2|few|.
CASSNKGRVGYGYTF
TGTGCCAGCAGCAACAAGGGCAGGGTCGGGTATGGCTACACCTTC
>15|TRBV28|TRBJ2-1|.|TRBD2
CASRSPAGGHDEQFF
TGTGCCAGCAGGTCCCCAGCGGGGGGCCACGATGAGCAGTTCTTC
>14|TRBV7-7|TRBJ2-2|.|.
CASTPGPFDGELFF
TGTGCCAGCACCCCAGGGCCCTTTGACGGGGAGCTGTTTTTT
>15|TRBV7-2|TRBJ2-7|.|TRBD1
CASSFTPGTGVEQYF
TGTGCCAGCAGCTTCACTCCCGGGACAGGGGTCGAGCAGTACTTC
>18|TRBV6-5|TRBJ1-2|.|TRBD1
CASSSGTGGQSTPYGYTF
TGTGCCAGCAGTTCTGGGACAGGGGGCCAGTCCACTCCTTATGGCTACACCTTC
>15|TRBV7-2|TRBJ2-1|.|.
CASSLGGLPVNEQFF
TGTGCCAGCAGCTTAGGGGGCCTACCGGTCAATGAGCAGTTCTTC
>12|TRBV10-3|TRBJ2-2|.|.
CAISEGSGELFF
TGTGCCATCAGTGAGGGGTCCGGGGAGCTGTTTTTT
>17|TRBV7-3|TRBJ1-6|.|.
CASSLTGSPSNNSPLHF
TGTGCCAGCAGCTTGACAGGCTCACCGAGTAATAATTCACCCCTCCACTTT
>16|TRBV7-8|TRBJ1-5|few|.
CASSQNIRRNNQPQHF
TGTGCCAGCAGCCAAAATATCCGAAGGAATAATCAGCCCCAGCATTTT
>15|TRBV10-2|TRBJ1-1|.|.
CASSSRTGGKTEAFF
TGCGCCAGCAGTTCACGGACGGGGGGGAAAACTGAAGCTTTCTTT
>12|TRBV29-1|TRBJ2-1|many|TRBD2
CSATGGVDEQFF
TGCAGCGCCACGGGGGGTGTTGATGAGCAGTTCTTC
>16|TRBV11-3|TRBJ2-1|.|TRBD1
CSSSPGAGTGGNEQFF
TGTTCCAGCAGCCCCGGGGCCGGGACAGGGGGCAATGAGCAGTTCTTC
>15|TRBV10-3|TRBJ2-1|.|TRBD1
CAISPGTGVSNEQFF
TGTGCCATCAGTCCCGGGACAGGGGTGAGCAATGAGCAGTTCTTC
>13|TRBV4-1|TRBJ2-5|.|.
CASSQVAGGAQYF
TGCGCCAGCAGCCAAGTTGCTGGGGGTGCCCAGTACTTC
>17|TRBV12-5|TRBJ2-4|.|.
CASGSFIQGAAGNIQYF
TGTGCTAGTGGTTCCTTCATACAGGGTGCGGCGGGGAACATTCAGTACTTC